The rows below give T cell receptor beta chains drawn from one sample of a study of post-analysis software for immune sequencing data. Each CDR3 protein is one row after TCRdb ran MiXCR on the PCR reads. The table records approximately 150,000 distinct CDR3 sequences, over 25% of them present only once. Sequencing was performed on blood. These receptor sequences come from a girl aged 10 to 17 with multiple sclerosis. CDR3s include the opening cysteine and the closing phenylalanine or tryptophan.

J,V,CDR3
TRBJ1-1,TRBV12-3/TRBV12-4,CAGSLRTEAFF
TRBJ2-3,TRBV27,CASSLYGGTTDTQYF
TRBJ2-1,TRBV5-1,CASSLGGGYNEQFF
-,TRBV4-3,CASSLTSGRHNEQYF
TRBJ2-4,TRBV29-1,CSVEEGEGLAKNIQYF
TRBJ1-2,TRBV11-2,CASSLVGASWYGYTF
TRBJ2-7,TRBV7-2,CASSFAPPPYEQYF
TRBJ2-5,TRBV29-1,CSVDGTWGEQYF
TRBJ1-5,TRBV6-1,CASSEVSNQPQHF
TRBJ2-1,TRBV7-9,CASSLPGGSYNEQFF
TRBJ1-2,TRBV6-5,CACSYSIGTGSNYGYTF
TRBJ2-7,TRBV6-6,CASSYGGQKSYEQYF
TRBJ1-4,TRBV5-1,CASSPGTTEKLFF
TRBJ2-3,TRBV5-1,CASSIRGTSTDTQYF
TRBJ1-1,TRBV5-1,CASSPATVLVEAFF
TRBJ1-2,TRBV11-2,CASSLDSPNYGYTF
TRBJ2-1,TRBV2,CASRAEHGLNEQFF
TRBJ1-1,TRBV12-3/TRBV12-4,CASREGTEAFF
TRBJ2-3,TRBV5-1,CASSLHTDTQYF
TRBJ2-7,TRBV9,CASSPPGHEQYF
TRBJ2-7,TRBV18,CASSPPSGTTYEQYF
TRBJ2-1,TRBV7-2,CASSLEWYEQFF
TRBJ1-1,TRBV5-1,CASSLRDSGTGAFF
TRBJ2-1,TRBV14,CASSHYALDEQFF
TRBJ1-1,TRBV10-3,CAIRGTVGAEAFF
TRBJ2-7,TRBV12-3/TRBV12-4,CASSWIGEQYF
TRBJ2-1,TRBV7-2,CASSVSREVKHNEQFF
TRBJ1-1,TRBV7-9,CASIKSTINEAFF
TRBJ2-4,TRBV5-4,CASSSGLVADIQYF
TRBJ1-1,TRBV18,CASSPLELGIDTEAFF
TRBJ2-5,TRBV15,CATSRGRDDPQYF
TRBJ1-1,TRBV4-2,CASSQERVGGSSTEAFF
TRBJ2-3,TRBV5-1,CASSFWEAGNPDMQYF
TRBJ1-5,TRBV7-2,CASSLSNMGQPQHF
TRBJ2-2,TRBV20-1,CSARSLEANTGELFF
TRBJ2-7,TRBV18,CASSPPSGRVEQYF
TRBJ1-5,TRBV6-6,CASGVGNQPQHF
TRBJ1-1,TRBV19,CASKDSYGLTEAFF
TRBJ1-2,TRBV28,CASTVPSNYGYTF
TRBJ2-1,TRBV30,CAWSVHALEQFF
TRBJ1-2,TRBV5-5,CASRREWTDYGYTF
TRBJ2-5,TRBV24-1,CATSGLLAGQETQYF
TRBJ2-3,TRBV5-4,CASSATGRQRDTQYF
TRBJ2-2,TRBV29-1,CSTSGTSGTGELFF
TRBJ1-1,TRBV10-3,CAISAARQLPNTEAFF
TRBJ2-7,TRBV3-1,CASSQGTAGGDEQYF
TRBJ1-1,TRBV7-9,CASSSRGEAFF
TRBJ2-7,TRBV20-1,CSARDINYEQYF
TRBJ2-1,TRBV5-1,CASSLEVGGSEQFF
TRBJ2-3,TRBV20-1,CSARDLQRGSSTDTQYF
TRBJ2-1,TRBV7-2,CASSLGPDEQFF
TRBJ2-5,TRBV7-3,CASSSQGGQETQYF
TRBJ2-1,TRBV7-8,CASSLANGGIEQFF